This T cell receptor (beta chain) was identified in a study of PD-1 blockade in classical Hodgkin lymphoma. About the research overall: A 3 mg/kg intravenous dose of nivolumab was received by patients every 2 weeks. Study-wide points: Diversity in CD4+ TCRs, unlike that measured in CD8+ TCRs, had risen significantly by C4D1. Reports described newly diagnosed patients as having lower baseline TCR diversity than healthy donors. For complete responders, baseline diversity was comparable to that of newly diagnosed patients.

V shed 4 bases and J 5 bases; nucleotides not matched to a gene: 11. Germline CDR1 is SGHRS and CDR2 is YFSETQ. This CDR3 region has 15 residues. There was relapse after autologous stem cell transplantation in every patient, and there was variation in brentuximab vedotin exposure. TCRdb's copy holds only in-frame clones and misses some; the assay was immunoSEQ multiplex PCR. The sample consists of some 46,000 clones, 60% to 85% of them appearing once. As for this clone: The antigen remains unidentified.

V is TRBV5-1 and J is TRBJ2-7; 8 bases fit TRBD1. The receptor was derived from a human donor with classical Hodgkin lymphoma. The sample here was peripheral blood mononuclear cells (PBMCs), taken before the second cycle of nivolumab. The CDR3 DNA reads TGCGCCAGCAGCGAGACAGGGGTCGCCCTCCACGAGCAGTACTTC. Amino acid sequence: CASSETGVALHEQYF.